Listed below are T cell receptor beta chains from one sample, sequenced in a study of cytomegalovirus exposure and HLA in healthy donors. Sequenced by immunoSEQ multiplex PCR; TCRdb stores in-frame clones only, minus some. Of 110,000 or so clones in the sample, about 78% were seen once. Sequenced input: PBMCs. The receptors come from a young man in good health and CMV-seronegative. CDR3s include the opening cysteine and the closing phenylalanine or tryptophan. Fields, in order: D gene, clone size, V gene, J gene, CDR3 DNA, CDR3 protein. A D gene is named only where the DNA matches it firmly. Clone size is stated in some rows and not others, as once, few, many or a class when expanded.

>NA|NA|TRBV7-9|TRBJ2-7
TGTGCCAGCAGCTCCACTAGCTCCCCTTACGAGCAGTACTTC
CASSSTSSPYEQYF
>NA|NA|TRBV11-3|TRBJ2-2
TGTGCCAGCAGCTTAGGGGACAACGGGGAGCTGTTTTTT
CASSLGDNGELFF
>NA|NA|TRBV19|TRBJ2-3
TGTGCCAGTAGTATGTGGCGGGGCCCAGATACGCAGTATTTT
CASSMWRGPDTQYF
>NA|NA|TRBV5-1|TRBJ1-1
TGCGCCAGCAGCCCACCCGGGACAAACCTCTTCGTTACTGAAGCTTTCTTT
CASSPPGTNLFVTEAFF
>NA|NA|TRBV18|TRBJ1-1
TGTGCCAGCTCAGCGGGGGGATCTGAAGCTTTCTTT
CASSAGGSEAFF
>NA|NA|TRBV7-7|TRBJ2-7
TGTGCCAGCAGCTCACGGCCTAGCGACGAGCAGTACTTC
CASSSRPSDEQYF
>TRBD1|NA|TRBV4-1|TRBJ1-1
TGCGCCAGCAGCCAAGACCGCATTAATAGAGGACAGGCTAACACTGAAGCTTTCTTT
CASSQDRINRGQANTEAFF
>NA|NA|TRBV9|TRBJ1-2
TGTGCCAGCAGCGTAGGTACAGCCAACATCTATGGCTACACCTTC
CASSVGTANIYGYTF
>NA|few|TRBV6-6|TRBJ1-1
TGTGCCAGCAGTGGGGGGTCTGGGGAGGTCACTGAAGCTTTCTTT
CASSGGSGEVTEAFF
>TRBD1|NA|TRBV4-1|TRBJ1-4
TGCGCCAGCAGCCTACTCGCCGCGACAGGGTGGTCTAATGAAAAACTGTTTTTT
CASSLLAATGWSNEKLFF
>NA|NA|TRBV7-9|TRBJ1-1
TGTGCCAGCAGCTTAGGGGGGCACACTGAAGCTTTCTTT
CASSLGGHTEAFF
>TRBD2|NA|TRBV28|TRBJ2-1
TGTGCCACCTCGACTAGCGGGAAACCCCATGAGCAGTTCTTC
CATSTSGKPHEQFF
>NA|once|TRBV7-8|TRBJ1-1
TGTGCCAGCAGCTTAGCTACGGTAATGGGCGCTGAAGCTTTCTTT
CASSLATVMGAEAFF
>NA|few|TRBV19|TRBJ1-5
TGTGCCAGTACCGCGGGGGGACATAGCAATCAGCCCCAGCATTTT
CASTAGGHSNQPQHF
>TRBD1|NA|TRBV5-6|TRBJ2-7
TGTGCCAGCAGACCCCAGGGGGCGGACTACGAGCAGTACTTC
CASRPQGADYEQYF
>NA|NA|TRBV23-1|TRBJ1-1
TGCGCCAGCAGTCAACCGGACACACTGAACACTGAAGCTTTCTTT
CASSQPDTLNTEAFF
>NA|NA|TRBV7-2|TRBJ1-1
TGTGCCAGCAGCTTAGGCGACAGGAGGAACACTGAAGCTTTCTTT
CASSLGDRRNTEAFF
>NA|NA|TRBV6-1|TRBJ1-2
TGTGCCAGCAGTGAGTCAGGGCCCTATGGCTACACCTTC
CASSESGPYGYTF
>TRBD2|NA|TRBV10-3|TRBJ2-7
TGTGCCATCAGTGGAAAACTAGCGGGAGGGCGAGGGGAGCAGTACTTC
CAISGKLAGGRGEQYF
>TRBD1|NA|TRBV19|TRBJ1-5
TGTGCCAGTAGTATGGGTGCACAGGGGGTTTGGGGCAATCAGCCCCAGCATTTT
CASSMGAQGVWGNQPQHF
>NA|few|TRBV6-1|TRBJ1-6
TGTGCCAGCATCCTACTAAGGGGGAATTCACCCCTCCACTTT
CASILLRGNSPLHF
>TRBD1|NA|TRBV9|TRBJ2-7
TGTGCCAGTAGACCTGGACAGGGGCGCCTCTACGAGCAGTACTTC
CASRPGQGRLYEQYF
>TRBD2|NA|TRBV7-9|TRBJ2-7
TGTGCCAGCAGCTTACCCCGGGCTAGCGGAGTCTACGAGCAGTACTTC
CASSLPRASGVYEQYF
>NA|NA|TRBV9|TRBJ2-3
TGTGCCAGCAGCGTAGATTCGGGCACAGATACGCAGTATTTT
CASSVDSGTDTQYF
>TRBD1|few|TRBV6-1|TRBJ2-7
TGTGCCAGCAGGGAAGGGACAGGGCGCTACGAGCAGTACTTC
CASREGTGRYEQYF
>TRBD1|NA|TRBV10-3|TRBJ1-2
TGTGCCATCACTCAGGGGGCCGGTGGCTACACCTTC
CAITQGAGGYTF
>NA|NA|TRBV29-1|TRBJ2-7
TGCAGCGTTGTCTTTGGGGAGCACTACGAGCAGTACTTC
CSVVFGEHYEQYF
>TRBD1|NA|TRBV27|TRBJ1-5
TGTGCCAGCAGTGCCGGACAGGGATGGGGCAATCAGCCCCAGCATTTT
CASSAGQGWGNQPQHF
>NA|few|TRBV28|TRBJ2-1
TGTGCCAGCAGTTTAAGCGGAGGGGGCGCTACCTCCTACAATGAGCAGTTCTTC
CASSLSGGGATSYNEQFF
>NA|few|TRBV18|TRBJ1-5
TGTGCCAGCTCAACAGGGTGGTGGTGCGGCAATCAGCCCCAGCATTTT
CASSTGWWCGNQPQHF
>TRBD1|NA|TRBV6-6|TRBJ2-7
TGTGCCAGCAGTTCCCCGGGACAGGGGATCTACGAGCAGTACTTC
CASSSPGQGIYEQYF
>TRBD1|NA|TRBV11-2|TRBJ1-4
TGTGCCAGCAGCTTAGTTTTTTCGGGACAGGAGAATGAAAAACTGTTTTTT
CASSLVFSGQENEKLFF
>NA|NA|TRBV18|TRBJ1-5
TGTGCCAGCTCACACTACCCGCCAGAACCGTATAGCAATCAGCCCCAGCATTTT
CASSHYPPEPYSNQPQHF
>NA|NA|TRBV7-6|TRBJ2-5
TGTGCCAGCAGCCCAGGCCCTAGCCTACCCGAGACCCAGTACTTC
CASSPGPSLPETQYF
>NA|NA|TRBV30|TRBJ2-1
TGTGCCTGGAGTGTACTCCCCCCAGGCAGGGAAGCGTTCTTC
CAWSVLPPGREAFF
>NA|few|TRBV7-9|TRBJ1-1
TGTGCCAGCGGCGGGGCAGGGGCTTTCTTT
CASGGAGAFF
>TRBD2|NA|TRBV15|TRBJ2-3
TGTGCCACCAGCAGAGATCCCCTTAGCGGGGGGGGCACAGATACGCAGTATTTT
CATSRDPLSGGGTDTQYF
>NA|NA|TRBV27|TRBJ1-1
TGTGCCAGCAGGAGCGGAGAACTGAACACTGAAGCTTTCTTT
CASRSGELNTEAFF
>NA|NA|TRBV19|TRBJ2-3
TGTGCCAGTAGTATGACAGCCCCAAGGGATACGCAGTATTTT
CASSMTAPRDTQYF
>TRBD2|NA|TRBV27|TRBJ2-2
TGTGCCAGCACTGAACGGCGGACTAGCGCTAACACCGGGGAGCTGTTTTTT
CASTERRTSANTGELFF
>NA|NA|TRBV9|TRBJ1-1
TGTGCCAGCAGCAGTGAACGCGTCGACAGGTCTTACACTGAAGCTTTCTTT
CASSSERVDRSYTEAFF
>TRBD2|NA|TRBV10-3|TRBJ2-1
TGTGCCATCAGTAAAAAGCGGGAGGACTACAATGAGCAGTTCTTC
CAISKKREDYNEQFF